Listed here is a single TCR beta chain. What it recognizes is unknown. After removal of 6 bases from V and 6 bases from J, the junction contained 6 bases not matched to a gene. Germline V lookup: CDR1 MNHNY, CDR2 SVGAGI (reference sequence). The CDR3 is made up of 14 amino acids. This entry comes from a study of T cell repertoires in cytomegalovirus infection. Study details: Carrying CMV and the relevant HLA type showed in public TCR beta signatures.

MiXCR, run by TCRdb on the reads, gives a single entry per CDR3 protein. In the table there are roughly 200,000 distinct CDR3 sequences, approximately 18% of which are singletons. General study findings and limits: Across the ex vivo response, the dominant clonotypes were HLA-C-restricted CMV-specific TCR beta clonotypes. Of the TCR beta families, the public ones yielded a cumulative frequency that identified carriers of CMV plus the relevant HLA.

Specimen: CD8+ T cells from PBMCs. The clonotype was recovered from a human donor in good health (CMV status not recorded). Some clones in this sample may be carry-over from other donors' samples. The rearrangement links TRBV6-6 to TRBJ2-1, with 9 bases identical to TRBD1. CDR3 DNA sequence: TGTGCCAGCAGCCGGGACAGGGCCCCCAATGAGCAGTTCTTC. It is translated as CASSRDRAPNEQFF.